Here is one T cell receptor (beta chain) with its context. V was cut by 0 bases and J by 8 bases, with 16 bases left in between. Germline V gene sequence: CDR1 WSHSY, CDR2 SAAADI. The CDR3 has 15 residues. This sample was included in a study of blood T cell repertoires in COVID-19. The wider study: Both acute and convalescent COVID-19 samples were obtained from the United States, Italy and Spain. From T cells, B-cell-depleted T cells, or PBMCs came the material, which was cDNA or gDNA.

Profiling relied on immunoSEQ multiplex PCR, and the TCRdb table lists in-frame clones only, not all of them. The profile covers about 220,000 clones, with nearly 90% appearing a single time and over 13% taken by the ten largest. Cohorts were assigned according to the clinical history that participants reported. The chain has TRBV10-2 and TRBJ1-2, with unresolved D. This sequence was found in a man under 40 who had been exposed to COVID-19. The sample comprised PBMCs or T cells enriched from blood (not recorded which). The CDR3 here is CASSESNGPEWGYTF. CDR3 nucleotide sequence: TGCGCCAGCAGTGAGTCGAATGGTCCGGAGTGGGGCTACACCTTC.